This T cell receptor beta chain was sequenced for a study of cytomegalovirus exposure and HLA in healthy donors. Study-wide context: Out of 350 to 400 genotyped donors, less than 85% belonged to the Caucasian-associated ancestry cluster. The study, taken as a whole, reports: As a later analysis showed, a missense DCLRE1C variant was linked to trimming of TCR beta V- and J-genes. Reportedly, cytomegalovirus status was diagnosed with high sensitivity and specificity.

Regarding this clone: Its antigen is currently unknown.

Researchers ran the PCR with 60 Vbeta and 13 Jbeta primers. Authors' processing steps: In a later analysis, the count reached 76 million or so unique TCR beta chains, with about 12 million shared. Profiling relied on immunoSEQ multiplex PCR, and the TCRdb table lists in-frame clones only, not all of them. D and trimming come from the DNA, and the V and J calls and clone size come from that table. Of more than 100,000 clones listed, roughly 80% are singletons. The germline gives CDR1 SEHNR, CDR2 FQNEAQ (reference sequence). CDR3 length: 17 amino acids. The V segment lost 5 bases and the J segment 3 bases; nucleotides outside the gene matches: 16.

The chain employs TRBV7-9 and TRBJ2-7; 7 nucleotides match TRBD1. The TCR was taken from a man in his forties or fifties in good health and CMV-seronegative. The sample comprised PBMCs. CDR3 in amino acids: CASSRSSWDSQDYEQYF. In DNA form, the CDR3 reads TGTGCCAGCAGCCGATCGTCATGGGACAGCCAGGACTACGAGCAGTACTTC.